One sample yielded the 6 T cell receptor beta chains listed below, sequenced in a study of CD4 T cells in relation to SARS-CoV-2 and coronaviruses. Their cognate antigens are unknown. Produced via immunoSEQ multiplex PCR; TCRdb's table is partial and in-frame only. Among about 20,000 clones, 70% to 75% were seen once, and the ten largest hold over 20%. The unexposed donors gave CD4+ T cells in about 2011-2019, prior to COVID-19. After ten to eleven days of culture, CD4+ T cells were isolated. Material for sequencing was CD4+ T cells from PBMCs, cultured in vitro. These receptors were obtained from a human donor in good health.

The chain uses TRBV4-2 and TRBJ2-7; TRBD2 matches 9 bases. The CDR3 loop spans 16 amino acids. Germline trimming cut 3 bases from V and 4 bases from J; bases unmatched to any gene: 10. Germline values: CDR1 LGHNA, CDR2 YNFKEQ. The CDR3 DNA sequence: TGTGCCAGCAGCCAGGACTTCGCTAGCGGGAAATACGAGCAGTACTTC. Translated, it gives CASSQDFASGKYEQYF.

The chain links TRBV11-2 to TRBJ2-7, with D perhaps TRBD1 or TRBD2 (7 bases each). V was trimmed by 6 bases and J by 4 bases, leaving 16 bases between them. This CDR3 region has 14 residues. Germline values: CDR1 SGHAT, CDR2 FQNNGV. The CDR3 is CASRSPQGGYEQYF. The CDR3 DNA sequence: TGTGCCAGCAGATCCCCTCAGGGGGGGTACGAGCAGTACTTC.

By sample share, this clone is large (0.1 to 1%). This chain uses TRBV29-1 with TRBJ2-3, with a tentative D call TRBD1 (6 bases). This CDR3 has 14 residues. CDR1 SQVTM and CDR2 ANQGSEA come from the germline V gene. V was pared by 5 bases and J by 4 bases, with 16 bases between. The CDR3 reads CSVLGQNPSDTQYF. Written as DNA, the CDR3 is TGCAGCGTTCTAGGACAGAATCCTTCAGATACGCAGTATTTT.

This clone has just one count. The junction departs from the called germline gene at one end, perhaps through a read error. The V call is TRBV7-2, the J call TRBJ2-4; TRBD2 agrees at 14 bases. This CDR3 region has 16 residues. Germline values: CDR1 SGHTA, CDR2 FQGNSA. The CDR3 DNA reads as TGTGCCAGCAGTTTAGGACTAGCGGGAGGTAGAAACATTCAGTACTTC. This sequence encodes CASSLGLAGGRNIQYF. Full variable domain (missing parts from reference TRBV7-2 and TRBJ2-4): GAGVSQSPSNKVTEKGKDVELRCDPISGHTALYWYRQSLGQGLEFLIYFQGNSAPDKSGLPSDRFSAERTGGSVSTLTIQRTQQEDSAVYLCASSLGLAGGRNIQYFGAGTRLSVL.

In its sample, this clone was seen a few times. The chain links TRBV12-3 or TRBV12-4 to TRBJ1-2; D might be TRBD1 (5 bases). The CDR3 totals 13 residues. V lost 3 bases to trimming and J lost 2 bases, with 7 bases between them. This CDR3 reads CASSFDSNYGYTF. Here the CDR3 DNA reads TGTGCCAGCAGTTTTGACAGCAACTATGGCTACACCTTC.

This clone was picked up a small number of times. The chain carries TRBV12-3 or TRBV12-4 and TRBJ1-1; D gene uncertain. The CDR3 extends over 11 amino acids. The V and J ends lost 3 bases and 5 bases respectively, with 4 bases between them. CDR3 in amino acids: CASSFGTEAFF. The CDR3 DNA sequence: TGTGCCAGCAGTTTTGGGACTGAAGCTTTCTTT.